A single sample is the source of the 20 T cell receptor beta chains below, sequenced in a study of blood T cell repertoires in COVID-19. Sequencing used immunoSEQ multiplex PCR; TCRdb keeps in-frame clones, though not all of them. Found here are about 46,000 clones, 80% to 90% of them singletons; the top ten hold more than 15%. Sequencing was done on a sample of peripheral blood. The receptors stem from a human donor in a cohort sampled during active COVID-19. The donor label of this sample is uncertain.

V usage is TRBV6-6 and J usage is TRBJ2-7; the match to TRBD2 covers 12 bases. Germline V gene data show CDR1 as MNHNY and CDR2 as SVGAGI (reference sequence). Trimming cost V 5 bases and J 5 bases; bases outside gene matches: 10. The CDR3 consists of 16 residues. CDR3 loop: CASSTDLAGGQHEQYF. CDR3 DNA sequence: TGTGCCAGCAGTACAGACCTAGCGGGGGGGCAACACGAGCAGTACTTC.

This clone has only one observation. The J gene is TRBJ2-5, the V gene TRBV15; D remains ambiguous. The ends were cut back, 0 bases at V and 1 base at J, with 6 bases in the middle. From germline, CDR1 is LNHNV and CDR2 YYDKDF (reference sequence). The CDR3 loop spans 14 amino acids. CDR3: CATSRERFQETQYF. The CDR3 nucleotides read TGTGCCACCAGCAGAGAGAGGTTCCAAGAGACCCAGTACTTC.

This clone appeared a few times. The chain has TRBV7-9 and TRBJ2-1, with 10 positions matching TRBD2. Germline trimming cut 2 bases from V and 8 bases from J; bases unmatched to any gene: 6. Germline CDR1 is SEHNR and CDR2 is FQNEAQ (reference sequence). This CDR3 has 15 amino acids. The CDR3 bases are TGTGCCAGCAGCTTACCCGGGACTAGCGTCTATGAGCAGTTCTTC. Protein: CASSLPGTSVYEQFF.

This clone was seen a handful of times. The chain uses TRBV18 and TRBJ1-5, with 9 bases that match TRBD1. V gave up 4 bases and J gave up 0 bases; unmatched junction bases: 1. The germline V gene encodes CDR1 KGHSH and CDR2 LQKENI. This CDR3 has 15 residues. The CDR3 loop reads CASSRDRASNQPQHF. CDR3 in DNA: TGTGCCAGCTCACGGGACAGGGCTAGCAATCAGCCCCAGCATTTT.

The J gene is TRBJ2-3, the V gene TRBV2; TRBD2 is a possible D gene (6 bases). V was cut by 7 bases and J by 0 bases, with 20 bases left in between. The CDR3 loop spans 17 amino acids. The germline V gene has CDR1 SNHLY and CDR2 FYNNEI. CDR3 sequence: CASKGLAELASTDTQYF. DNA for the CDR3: TGTGCCAGCAAGGGTTTAGCGGAGTTGGCTAGCACAGATACGCAGTATTTT.

The DNA for the CDR3 is TGTGCCAGCAGTCGACGCCCTAGGGGATACCAAGAGACCCAGTACTTC. Its translation: CASSRRPRGYQETQYF. V usage is TRBV6-6 and J usage is TRBJ2-5; perhaps TRBD1 as D (5 bases). Between the trimmed V and J ends, which lost 5 bases and 0 bases, there was a span of 16 bases. The CDR3 is 16 amino acids. Germline CDR1 MNHNY, CDR2 SVGAGI (reference sequence).

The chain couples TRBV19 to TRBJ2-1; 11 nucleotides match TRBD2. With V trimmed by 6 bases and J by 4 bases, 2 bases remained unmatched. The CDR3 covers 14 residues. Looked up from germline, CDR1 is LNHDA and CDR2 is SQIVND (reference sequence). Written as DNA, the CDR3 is TGTGCCAGTAGCAGGACTAGCGGGTACAATGAGCAGTTCTTC. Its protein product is CASSRTSGYNEQFF.

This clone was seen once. Here the CDR3 reads CASSLGGLGDTQYF. The DNA for the CDR3 is TGTGCCAGCAGCTTAGGGGGGCTAGGAGATACGCAGTATTTT. The rearrangement uses TRBV11-3 and TRBJ2-3; D perhaps matches TRBD1 (6 bases). This CDR3 has 14 residues. CDR1 and CDR2 (germline): SGHNT, YENEEA. Trimming cost V 1 base and J 5 bases, with 10 bases left between them.

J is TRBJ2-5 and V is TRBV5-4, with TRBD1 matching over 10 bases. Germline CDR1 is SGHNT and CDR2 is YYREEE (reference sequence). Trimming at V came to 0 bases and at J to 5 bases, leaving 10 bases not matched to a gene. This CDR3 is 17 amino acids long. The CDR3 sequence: CASSLGVTGGGSETQYF. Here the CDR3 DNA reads TGTGCCAGCAGCTTGGGGGTGACAGGGGGCGGGTCGGAGACCCAGTACTTC. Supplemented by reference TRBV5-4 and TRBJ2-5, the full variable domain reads ETGVTQSPTHLIKTRGQQVTLRCSSQSGHNTVSWYQQALGQGPQFIFQYYREEENGRGNFPPRFSGLQFPNYSSELNVNALELDDSALYLCASSLGVTGGGSETQYFGPGTRLLVL.

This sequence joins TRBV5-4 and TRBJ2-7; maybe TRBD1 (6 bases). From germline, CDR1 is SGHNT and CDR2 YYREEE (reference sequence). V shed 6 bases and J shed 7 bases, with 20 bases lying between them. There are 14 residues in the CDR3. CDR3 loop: CASTPDSLTAEQYF. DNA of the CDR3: TGTGCCAGCACTCCGGACAGCCTCACAGCGGAGCAGTACTTC.

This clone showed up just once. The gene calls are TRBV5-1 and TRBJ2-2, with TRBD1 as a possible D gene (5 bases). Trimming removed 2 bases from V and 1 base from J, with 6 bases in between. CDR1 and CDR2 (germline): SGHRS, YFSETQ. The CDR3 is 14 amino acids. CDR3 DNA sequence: TGCGCCAGCAGCTTTGGACAGAACACCGGGGAGCTGTTTTTT. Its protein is CASSFGQNTGELFF.

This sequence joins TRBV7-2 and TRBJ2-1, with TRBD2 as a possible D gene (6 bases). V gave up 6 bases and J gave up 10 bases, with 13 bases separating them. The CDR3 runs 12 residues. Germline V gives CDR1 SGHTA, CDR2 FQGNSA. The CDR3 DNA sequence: TGTGCCAGCAGTTCAGGGAGGAGGGAGCAGTTCTTC. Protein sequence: CASSSGRREQFF.

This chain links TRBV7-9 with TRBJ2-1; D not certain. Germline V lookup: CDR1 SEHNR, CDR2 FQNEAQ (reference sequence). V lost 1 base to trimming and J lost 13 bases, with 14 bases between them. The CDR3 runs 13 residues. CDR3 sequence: CASSLGGAGLQFF. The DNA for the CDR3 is TGTGCCAGCAGCTTAGGAGGTGCTGGTTTACAGTTCTTC.

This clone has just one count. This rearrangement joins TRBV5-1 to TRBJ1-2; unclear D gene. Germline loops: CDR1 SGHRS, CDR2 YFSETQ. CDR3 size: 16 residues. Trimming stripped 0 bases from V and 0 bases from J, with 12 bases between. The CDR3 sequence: CASSLVMGRSNYGYTF. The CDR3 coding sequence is TGCGCCAGCAGCTTGGTGATGGGCAGATCTAACTATGGCTACACCTTC.

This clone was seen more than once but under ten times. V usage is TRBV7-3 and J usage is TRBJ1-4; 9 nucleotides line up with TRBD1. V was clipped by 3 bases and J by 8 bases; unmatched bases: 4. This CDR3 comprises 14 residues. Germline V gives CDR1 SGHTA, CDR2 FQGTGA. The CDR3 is CASSFPGTGEKLFF. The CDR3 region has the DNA TGTGCCAGCAGCTTCCCCGGGACAGGGGAAAAACTGTTTTTT.

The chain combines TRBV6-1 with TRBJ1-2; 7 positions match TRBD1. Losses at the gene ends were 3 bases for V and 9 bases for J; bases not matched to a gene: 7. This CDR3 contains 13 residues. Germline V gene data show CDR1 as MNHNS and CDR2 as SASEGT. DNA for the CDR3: TGTGCCAGCAGTGATGACAGGGTGGGATGCTACACCTTC. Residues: CASSDDRVGCYTF.

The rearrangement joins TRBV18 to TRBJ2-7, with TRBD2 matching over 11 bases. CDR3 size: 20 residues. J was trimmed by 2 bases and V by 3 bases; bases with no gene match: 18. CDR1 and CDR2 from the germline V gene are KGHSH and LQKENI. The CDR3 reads CASSPGRFLASGGSTYEQYF. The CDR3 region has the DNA TGTGCCAGCTCACCCGGGCGGTTCCTCGCTAGCGGGGGGTCGACCTACGAGCAGTACTTC.

The CDR3 protein is CASSSQGGQPQHF. CDR3 in DNA: TGTGCCAGCAGCTCCCAGGGGGGTCAGCCCCAGCATTTT. The gene calls are TRBV7-2 and TRBJ1-5, with TRBD1 matching over 7 bases. This CDR3 region has 13 residues. Trimming cost V 4 bases and J 6 bases; bases outside gene matches: 3. Germline CDR1 reads SGHTA; CDR2 reads FQGNSA.

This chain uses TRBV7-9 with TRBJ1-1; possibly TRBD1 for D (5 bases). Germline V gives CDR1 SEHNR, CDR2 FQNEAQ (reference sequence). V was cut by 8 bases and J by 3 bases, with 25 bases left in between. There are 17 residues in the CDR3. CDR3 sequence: CASGASYEARRYTEAFF. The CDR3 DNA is TGTGCCAGCGGGGCCTCTTACGAGGCAAGGCGGTACACTGAAGCTTTCTTT. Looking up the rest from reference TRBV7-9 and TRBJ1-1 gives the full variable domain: DTGVSQNPRHKITKRGQNVTFRCDPISEHNRLYWYRQTLGQGPEFLTYFQNEAQLEKSRLLSDRFSAERPKGSFSTLEIQRTEQGDSAMYLCASGASYEARRYTEAFFGQGTRLTVV.

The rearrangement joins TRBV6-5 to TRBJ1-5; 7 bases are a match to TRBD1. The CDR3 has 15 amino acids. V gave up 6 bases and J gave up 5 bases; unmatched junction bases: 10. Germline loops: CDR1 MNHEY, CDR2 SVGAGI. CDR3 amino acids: CASRKLGQAHQPQHF. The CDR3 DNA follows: TGTGCCAGCAGAAAGCTAGGACAGGCCCATCAGCCCCAGCATTTT.